The rows below give T cell receptor beta chains drawn from one sample of a study of breast tumors, draining lymph nodes, adjacent tissues. A single record per CDR3 protein comes from TCRdb applying MiXCR to the multiplex PCR reads. The sample lists more than 250,000 distinct CDR3 sequences; 30% to 35% were seen once. The sequencing input was axillary lymph node tissue. These receptors were collected from a female donor with breast cancer. Some clones in this sample may be carry-over from other donors' samples. CDR3s include the opening cysteine and the closing phenylalanine or tryptophan. The D gene is left open where the match is weak. Not every row has a clone size; where given, it reads once, few, many or a size class.

CDR3aa,CDR3nt,abundance,j_gene,d_gene,len,v_gene
CATSDPSNQPQHF,TGTGCCACCAGTGACCCTAGCAATCAGCCCCAGCATTTT,many,TRBJ1-5,NA,13,TRBV24-1
CASSAGTSGTYEPYF,TGTGCCAGCAGCGCCGGGACTAGTGGTACCTACGAGCCGTACTTC,NA,TRBJ2-7,TRBD2,15,TRBV9
CASSYEVPPGELFF,TGTGCCAGCAGCTACGAGGTTCCGCCGGGCGAGCTGTTTTTT,NA,TRBJ2-2,NA,14,TRBV7-8
CSVAGRGTRESPLHF,TGCAGTGTTGCGGGAAGGGGGACAAGGGAATCACCCCTCCACTTT,many,TRBJ1-6,NA,15,TRBV20-1
CASSQAGGRPPQYF,TGTGCCAGCAGCCAGGCGGGGGGGCGGCCGCCGCAGTATTTT,many,TRBJ2-3,TRBD2,14,TRBV12-3/TRBV12-4
CASSLGTSTGELFF,TGTGCCAGCAGCTTAGGGACTAGCACCGGGGAGCTGTTTTTT,NA,TRBJ2-2,TRBD2,14,TRBV7-2
CASSTGGWEQYF,TGTGCCAGCAGTACAGGGGGTTGGGAGCAGTACTTC,few,TRBJ2-7,TRBD1,12,TRBV27
CASSWGTALYYGYTF,TGTGCCAGCAGCTGGGGGACAGCCCTTTACTATGGCTACACCTTC,many,TRBJ1-2,TRBD1,15,TRBV7-9
CSVRGLANTEAFF,TGCAGCGTTAGGGGTCTAGCGAACACTGAAGCTTTCTTT,NA,TRBJ1-1,NA,13,TRBV29-1
CASSSRQGAEAFF,TGTGCCAGCAGCTCACGACAGGGCGCTGAAGCTTTCTTT,once,TRBJ1-1,TRBD1,13,TRBV9
CASSFYICSARPPGGAGQPQHF,NA,NA,TRBJ1-5,NA,22,TRBV14
CASSLGLLQETQYF,TGTGCCAGCAGCTTGGGACTACTCCAAGAGACCCAGTACTTC,many,TRBJ2-5,NA,14,TRBV5-8
CASSLARQGSNTGELFF,TGTGCCAGCAGTTTAGCCCGACAGGGCTCGAACACCGGGGAGCTGTTTTTT,many,TRBJ2-2,TRBD1,17,TRBV12-3/TRBV12-4
CASSPFGVGSSYNEQFF,TGTGCCAGCAGCCCGTTTGGGGTCGGGAGCTCCTACAATGAGCAGTTCTTC,many,TRBJ2-1,NA,17,TRBV7-2
CSADLRLEQYF,TGCAGTGCTGACCTACGATTAGAGCAGTACTTC,many,TRBJ2-7,NA,11,TRBV20-1
CASSDDRGDNEQFF,TGTGCCAGCAGCGATGACAGGGGGGACAATGAGCAGTTCTTC,many,TRBJ2-1,TRBD1,14,TRBV9
CSADNRDRATYEQYF,TGCAGTGCTGATAACCGGGACAGGGCCACCTACGAGCAGTACTTC,many,TRBJ2-7,TRBD1,15,TRBV20-1
CASSSTGGSSYEQYF,TGTGCCAGCAGCTCTACAGGGGGGAGCTCCTACGAGCAGTACTTC,many,TRBJ2-7,TRBD1,15,TRBV7-2
CASRRTSGSGTGELFF,TGTGCCAGCAGAAGGACTAGCGGGAGTGGGACCGGGGAGCTGTTTTTT,many,TRBJ2-2,TRBD2,16,TRBV11-3
CASSIDLRTIGYTF,TGTGCCAGTAGTATAGATCTCCGGACGATCGGCTACACCTTC,many,TRBJ1-2,NA,14,TRBV19
CSARDPRPGGNQPQHF,TGCAGTGCTAGAGATCCCAGGCCCGGGGGCAATCAGCCCCAGCATTTT,many,TRBJ1-5,NA,16,TRBV20-1
CASSHGQGGEAFF,TGCGCCAGCAGCCATGGACAGGGAGGTGAAGCTTTCTTT,few,TRBJ1-1,TRBD1,13,TRBV5-1
CASSLLSPLPGTIYEQYF,TGTGCCAGCAGCTTATTATCTCCCCTTCCCGGGACTATCTACGAGCAGTACTTC,many,TRBJ2-7,TRBD2,18,TRBV7-8
CASMSGGLRNQPQHF,TGTGCCAGTATGTCCGGGGGGCTTCGCAATCAGCCCCAGCATTTT,NA,TRBJ1-5,NA,15,TRBV19
CASSFIRDSRKETQYF,TGCGCCAGCAGCTTTATTCGGGACTCCCGAAAGGAGACCCAGTACTTC,NA,TRBJ2-5,NA,16,TRBV4-1
CASSPQGHNQPQHF,TGTGCCAGCAGTCCTCAGGGGCACAATCAGCCCCAGCATTTT,few,TRBJ1-5,NA,14,TRBV28
CASSHSTAYEQYF,TGCGCCAGCAGCCATAGTACGGCCTACGAGCAGTACTTC,many,TRBJ2-7,NA,13,TRBV4-3
CASSLDTGAGEQYF,TGTGCCAGCAGCTTAGACACAGGGGCAGGGGAGCAGTACTTC,many,TRBJ2-7,TRBD1,14,TRBV11-2
CASSPQPTDTEAFF,TGTGCCAGCTCACCCCAACCGACGGACACTGAAGCTTTCTTT,NA,TRBJ1-1,NA,14,TRBV18
CASSIGPTGNTEAFF,TGTGCCAGTAGTATAGGTCCAACAGGGAACACTGAAGCTTTCTTT,once,TRBJ1-1,NA,15,TRBV19
CASTITGSGTEAFF,TGTGCCAGCACTATTACCGGGTCCGGAACTGAAGCTTTCTTT,NA,TRBJ1-1,NA,14,TRBV12-3/TRBV12-4
CASSIGLAAYEQYF,TGTGCCAGCAGCATAGGACTAGCGGCCTACGAGCAGTACTTC,many,TRBJ2-7,TRBD2,14,TRBV11-1
CASSEVGRLRSGYTF,TGTGCCAGCAGTGAGGTTGGACGGCTGAGAAGTGGCTACACCTTC,many,TRBJ1-2,NA,15,TRBV6-1
CASSLAGYNERFF,TGTGCCAGCAGCTTGGCAGGGTACAATGAGCGGTTCTTC,NA,TRBJ2-1,NA,13,TRBV7-6
CASSQDLNEKLFF,TGTGCCAGCAGCCAGGACCTTAATGAAAAACTGTTTTTT,many,TRBJ1-4,NA,13,TRBV3-1
CASSSWDSNISGNTIYF,TGCGCCAGCAGCTCATGGGACAGCAATATCTCTGGAAACACCATATATTTT,few,TRBJ1-3,TRBD1,17,TRBV5-1
CASSIFGRRDTEAFF,TGTGCCAGTAGTATCTTCGGCCGACGGGACACTGAAGCTTTCTTT,once,TRBJ1-1,NA,15,TRBV19
CASSPTTGSDTQYF,TGTGCCAGCAGCCCCACTACAGGGTCAGATACGCAGTATTTT,few,TRBJ2-3,NA,14,TRBV28
CASSSPSRQPSKGYTF,TGTGCCAGCAGCTCCCCCTCACGACAGCCCTCTAAGGGCTACACCTTC,few,TRBJ1-2,NA,16,TRBV28
CAAVSRGYNEQFF,TGTGCCGCGGTTAGCCGGGGCTACAATGAGCAGTTCTTC,few,TRBJ2-1,NA,13,TRBV6-2/TRBV6-3
CSARLAGGSGGNEQFF,TGCAGTGCTAGACTAGCGGGAGGTTCGGGAGGCAATGAGCAGTTCTTC,many,TRBJ2-1,TRBD2,16,TRBV20-1
CASSSDSGTKNIQYF,TGTGCCAGCAGCTCGGATAGCGGGACCAAAAACATTCAGTACTTC,NA,TRBJ2-4,TRBD2,15,TRBV7-2
CASRTSGTTGTGELFF,TGCGCCAGCAGGACTAGCGGGACGACAGGGACCGGGGAGCTGTTTTTT,many,TRBJ2-2,TRBD2,16,TRBV5-1
CAWSVRSGDTQYF,TGTGCCTGGAGTGTACGATCTGGTGATACGCAGTATTTT,many,TRBJ2-3,NA,13,TRBV30
CSAREVGGRAGNTIYF,TGCAGTGCTAGAGAAGTGGGCGGGAGGGCCGGAAACACCATATATTTT,once,TRBJ1-3,NA,16,TRBV20-1
CSAKLAGVPDTQYF,TGCAGCGCGAAACTAGCGGGAGTTCCGGATACGCAGTATTTT,many,TRBJ2-3,TRBD2,14,TRBV20-1
CASNPGTSAGELFF,TGTGCCAGCAACCCCGGGACTAGTGCCGGGGAGCTGTTTTTT,many,TRBJ2-2,TRBD2,14,TRBV11-3
CASGFGITQETQYF,TGTGCTAGTGGCTTCGGGATCACACAAGAGACCCAGTACTTC,many,TRBJ2-5,NA,14,TRBV12-5
CASSLGTRSDRDTIYF,TGCGCCAGCAGCTTGGGGACAAGGAGCGATAGAGACACCATATATTTT,many,TRBJ1-3,NA,16,TRBV5-1
CASSFGTGNTEAFF,TGTGCCAGCAGCTTCGGGACAGGGAACACTGAAGCTTTCTTT,NA,TRBJ1-1,TRBD1,14,TRBV7-9
CASSLARGAYNEQFF,TGTGCCAGCAGCTTAGCCCGCGGGGCCTACAATGAGCAGTTCTTC,many,TRBJ2-1,NA,15,TRBV11-3
CASTTELDSYEQYF,TGTGCCAGCACGACGGAGCTCGATTCCTACGAGCAGTACTTC,many,TRBJ2-7,NA,14,TRBV5-8
CASSVGVAAGGAFF,TGTGCCAGCAGTGTGGGGGTTGCGGCCGGTGGGGCTTTCTTT,few,TRBJ1-1,NA,14,TRBV2
CASSLVQAGSGNTF,TGTGCCAGCAGCTTAGTACAGGCAGGCTCTGGAAACACCTTC,NA,TRBJ1-2,NA,14,TRBV11-3
CASSEYPTSGRPYNEQFF,TGCGCCAGCAGTGAATATCCAACTAGCGGCAGGCCTTACAATGAGCAGTTCTTC,many,TRBJ2-1,TRBD2,18,TRBV10-1